The entry that follows covers one T cell receptor beta chain sequence. Its target is unknown. The data belong to a study of shared clonotypes between healthy human individuals. Profiled with immunoSEQ multiplex PCR; TCRdb holds only in-frame clones, not every one. The sample holds about 2 million clones, about 95% seen once. The CDR3 runs to 13 residues. V lost 0 bases and J lost 6, with 7 bases in between. Germline lookup yields CDR1 SGHRS and CDR2 YFSETQ. Findings and caveats of the study: Having only a few donors restricted how much genetic and exposure-history diversity was captured.

Naive CD8 cells were CD45RO-negative, positively selected for CCR7, excluding terminally differentiated effector memory CD45RA+ cells. The specimen sequenced was naive CD8+ T cells sorted from blood. This sequence joins TRBV5-1 and TRBJ1-5; D is possibly TRBD1 (6 bases). The receptor's source is a man aged 18 to 30 in good health. The CDR3 here is CASSLVGGQPQHF. DNA of the CDR3: TGCGCCAGCAGCTTGGTAGGGGGTCAGCCCCAGCATTTT.